The next 32 T cell receptor beta chains were all read from a single sample in a study of T-cell memory formation after mild COVID-19. MiXCR, applied by TCRdb to the 5' RACE reads, yields one record per CDR3 protein. The data show around 440,000 distinct CDR3 sequences, with 15% to 20% seen just once and approximately 13% held by the top ten. Sequenced: PBMCs or a T cell subset sorted from them (not recorded which). The receptors were gathered from an adult woman who had mild COVID-19 (a few samples of this study predate the infection). Cell type and time point are not known.

This clonotype was recorded a few times. The gene calls are TRBV6-2 or TRBV6-3 and TRBJ2-6, with D perhaps matching TRBD1 (5 bases). The CDR3 has 17 residues. Between the trimmed V and J ends, which lost 6 bases and 0 bases, there was a span of 15 bases. Looked up from germline, CDR1 is MNHEY and CDR2 is SVGEGT. The CDR3 DNA reads TGTGCCAGCAGCTTGGGGCAGGGAAGCTCTGGGGCCAACGTCCTGACTTTC. This encodes CASSLGQGSSGANVLTF.

This clonotype was found a few times. The chain couples TRBV28 to TRBJ2-4; TRBD1 agrees at 10 bases. The germline V gene encodes CDR1 MDHEN and CDR2 SYDVKM. The junction had 21 bases not matched to a gene; V was cut back by 6 bases and J by 4 bases. CDR3 length: 20 residues. The CDR3 DNA sequence: TGTGCCAGCAGCCCATATCTCCTTTCCGGGACAGGGGAGGGTAAAAACATTCAGTACTTC. Translation: CASSPYLLSGTGEGKNIQYF.

This chain joins TRBV3-1 and TRBJ1-6, with D maybe TRBD1 (5 bases). The V end lost 5 bases, the J end lost 7 bases, and 12 bases lay between the germline ends. This CDR3 has 14 amino acids. Germline V CDR1 and CDR2: LGHDT, YNNKEL (reference sequence). The CDR3 nucleotides read TGTGCCAGCAGCAATAAGGACATAAATTCACCCCTCCACTTT. Amino acid sequence: CASSNKDINSPLHF.

This clonotype was detected only a few times. This chain uses TRBV6-1 with TRBJ2-7; possibly TRBD2 for D (6 bases). The CDR3 spans 14 residues. Germline CDR1 and CDR2: MNHNS and SASEGT. V lost 6 bases and J 4 bases, leaving 16 bases between the germline ends. DNA for the CDR3: TGTGCCAGCAGGTGGCGGGCGGGAAGGTACGAGCAGTACTTC. It codes for CASRWRAGRYEQYF.

The rearrangement joins TRBV12-3 or TRBV12-4 to TRBJ1-1; D call uncertain. Trimming left V 7 bases short and J 0 bases short, with 12 bases between. This CDR3 has 14 amino acids. The DNA of the CDR3 is TGTGCCAGCAACCTCGGACCCATGAACACTGAAGCTTTCTTT. Protein product: CASNLGPMNTEAFF.

This clonotype has more than one count but fewer than ten. J is TRBJ1-2 and V is TRBV5-1; perhaps TRBD1 as D (6 bases). Looked up from germline, CDR1 is SGHRS and CDR2 is YFSETQ. Trimming left V 3 bases short and J 4 bases short, with 22 bases between. This CDR3 spans 17 amino acids. The chain's CDR3 is CASSWGPTAGAAYGYTF. CDR3 DNA sequence: TGCGCCAGCAGCTGGGGACCCACAGCGGGGGCGGCCTATGGCTACACCTTC.

This rearrangement joins TRBV5-5 to TRBJ2-7, with D tentatively TRBD1 (5 bases). CDR3 length: 15 residues. Trimming stripped 5 bases from V and 3 bases from J, with 18 bases between. Germline V lookup: CDR1 SGHKS, CDR2 YYEKEE (reference sequence). CDR3 region: CASRLSTASLYEQYF. The CDR3, as DNA: TGTGCCAGCAGGTTATCGACAGCCAGTCTCTACGAGCAGTACTTC.

This chain connects TRBV30 to TRBJ1-2; the match to TRBD1 covers 8 bases. V lost 4 bases to trimming and J lost 3 bases; unmatched junction nucleotides: 1. Germline V gene sequence: CDR1 GTSNPN, CDR2 SVGIG (reference sequence). The CDR3 spans 12 residues. The CDR3 nucleotides are TGTGCCTGGACAGGGGGCTACTATGGCTACACCTTC. Translation gives CAWTGGYYGYTF. The full variable domain, in which reference TRBV30 and TRBJ1-2 provide the parts outside the CDR3, is SQTIHQWPATLVQPVGSPLSLECTVEGTSNPNLYWYRQAAGRGLQLLFYSVGIGQISSEVPQNLSASRPQDRQFILSSKKLLLSDSGFYLCAWTGGYYGYTFGSGTRLTVV.

The CDR3 DNA sequence: TGTGCCAGCAGCCCAGAGAGGATAGAGCAGTTCTTC. This sequence encodes CASSPERIEQFF. This chain uses TRBV6-2 or TRBV6-3 with TRBJ2-1; unclear D gene. The germline gives CDR1 MNHEY, CDR2 SVGEGT. CDR3 length: 12 residues. V was clipped by 6 bases and J by 10 bases, with 13 bases between them.

This clonotype is deemed medium-sized. The rearrangement uses TRBV5-1 and TRBJ2-2; D possibly corresponds to TRBD1 (5 bases). Germline CDR1 and CDR2: SGHRS and YFSETQ. This CDR3 has 17 amino acids. Deletions cut 4 bases from V and 0 bases from J, with 16 bases between. The CDR3 loop is CASSKGHRDPNTGELFF. CDR3 DNA sequence: TGCGCCAGCAGCAAGGGGCACAGAGATCCGAACACCGGGGAGCTGTTTTTT.

Many counts were recorded for this clonotype. This CDR3 reads CASSPLQGAYNEQFF. In DNA, the CDR3 is TGCGCCAGCAGCCCTCTACAGGGGGCCTACAATGAGCAGTTCTTC. The rearrangement uses TRBV5-1 and TRBJ2-1, with TRBD1 matching 8 bases. This CDR3 region has 15 residues. Germline CDR1 SGHRS, CDR2 YFSETQ. Trimming cost V 4 bases and J 2 bases; bases outside gene matches: 5.

This clonotype was found a few times. The chain has TRBV6-5 and TRBJ1-1; no reliable D call. The V end lost 4 bases, the J end lost 3 bases, and 9 bases lay between the germline ends. The CDR3 runs 13 residues. Looked up from germline, CDR1 is MNHEY and CDR2 is SVGAGI. CDR3 protein: CASSFVGYTEAFF. CDR3 nucleotide sequence: TGTGCCAGCAGTTTCGTGGGGTACACTGAAGCTTTCTTT.

This clonotype has at least ten counts. The V and J genes are TRBV4-2 and TRBJ2-3; D uncertain. The V and J ends lost 2 bases and 4 bases respectively, with 1 base between them. The CDR3 contains 11 residues. CDR1 is LGHNA and CDR2 is YNFKEQ in the germline V gene. The CDR3, as DNA: TGTGCCAGCAGCCAATCAGATACGCAGTATTTT. It encodes CASSQSDTQYF.

This clonotype came up a few times. The chain has TRBV6-1 and TRBJ1-4; D is perhaps TRBD1 (5 bases). Trimming cost V 1 base and J 7 bases, with 19 bases left between them. The germline V gene has CDR1 MNHNS and CDR2 SASEGT. CDR3 length equals 17 residues. CDR3 bases: TGTGCCAGCAGTGAAGGGGCAGGGAGGGGTACGGTTGAAAAACTGTTTTTT. Translated: CASSEGAGRGTVEKLFF.

There are a few counts of this clonotype. The chain is built from TRBV5-5 and TRBJ1-5, with D perhaps matching TRBD1 (5 bases). The CDR3 spans 17 residues. Trimming left V 5 bases short and J 3 bases short, with 21 bases between. Germline assignment: CDR1 SGHKS and CDR2 YYEKEE (reference sequence). The CDR3 DNA reads TGTGCCAGCAGGCCCGGACCGGGGGATCCTTTCAATCAGCCCCAGCATTTT. Encoded protein: CASRPGPGDPFNQPQHF.

The chain employs TRBV9 and TRBJ2-5, with TRBD1 matching over 12 bases. Germline loops: CDR1 SGDLS, CDR2 YYNGEE. The length of the CDR3 is 14 residues. Trimming cost V 4 bases and J 6 bases; bases outside gene matches: 4. CDR3 DNA sequence: TGTGCCAGCAGCCTTGGGACAGGGGGCCAGACCCAGTACTTC. This encodes CASSLGTGGQTQYF.

The chain employs TRBV7-3 and TRBJ2-3; TRBD2 is a possible D gene (5 bases). V lost 5 bases and J 1 base, leaving 10 bases between the germline ends. The CDR3 loop spans 14 amino acids. Per the germline V gene, CDR1 is SGHTA and CDR2 is FQGTGA. The CDR3 spells CASSPDGGTDTQYF. The CDR3 nucleotides read TGTGCCAGCAGCCCCGACGGGGGCACAGATACGCAGTATTTT.

The chain employs TRBV12-3 or TRBV12-4 and TRBJ2-4, with unresolved D. With 3 bases removed from V and 8 bases from J, the gap between germline ends came to 17 bases. This CDR3 comprises 15 residues. The CDR3 is CASSFNPPPVDIQYF. The CDR3 DNA reads as TGTGCCAGCAGTTTTAACCCACCTCCAGTGGACATTCAGTACTTC.

This clonotype was observed at least ten times. The V and J genes are TRBV7-3 and TRBJ2-3; D is unclear. This CDR3 is built from 17 residues. V shed 1 base and J shed 2 bases, with 16 bases lying between them. Germline V lookup: CDR1 SGHTA, CDR2 FQGTGA. CDR3 in DNA: TGTGCCAGCAGCTTAAACCTACTCTCAAGACACACAGATACGCAGTATTTT. Protein product: CASSLNLLSRHTDTQYF.

V and J are TRBV5-1 and TRBJ2-1; D is possibly TRBD1 (6 bases). V was trimmed by 0 bases and J by 1 base, leaving 8 bases between them. The CDR3 length is 15 residues. Germline-derived CDR1 and CDR2 are SGHRS and YFSETQ. CDR3 sequence: CASSLDRASYNEQFF. The CDR3 coding sequence is TGCGCCAGCAGCTTGGACAGGGCTTCCTACAATGAGCAGTTCTTC.

This chain joins TRBV7-9 and TRBJ1-1, with D unresolved. Germline-derived CDR1 and CDR2 are SEHNR and FQNEAQ (reference sequence). The ends were cut back, 4 bases at V and 3 bases at J, with 15 bases in the middle. The CDR3 loop spans 15 amino acids. The CDR3 DNA reads TGTGCCAGCAGCTCTCCGTCCGGTAGGGACACTGAAGCTTTCTTT. It is translated as CASSSPSGRDTEAFF. Full variable domain (remainder filled in from reference TRBV7-9 and TRBJ1-1): DTGVSQNPRHKITKRGQNVTFRCDPISEHNRLYWYRQTLGQGPEFLTYFQNEAQLEKSRLLSDRFSAERPKGSFSTLEIQRTEQGDSAMYLCASSSPSGRDTEAFFGQGTRLTVV.

V and J are TRBV9 and TRBJ2-1, with 16 bases matching TRBD2. V lost 3 bases to trimming and J lost 15 bases; unmatched junction nucleotides: 12. This CDR3 comprises 16 residues. Germline V gives CDR1 SGDLS, CDR2 YYNGEE. CDR3 region: CASSASGTSGGATPFF. The CDR3, as DNA: TGTGCCAGCAGCGCCTCCGGGACTAGCGGGGGGGCAACCCCGTTCTTC.

This clonotype was detected a few times. The V and J genes are TRBV29-1 and TRBJ2-1, with 11 bases aligning to TRBD2. Germline trimming cut 7 bases from V and 2 bases from J; bases unmatched to any gene: 7. The CDR3 is made up of 15 amino acids. Germline V gene sequence: CDR1 SQVTM, CDR2 ANQGSEA. CDR3 sequence (DNA): TGCAGCGCCGGACTAGCGGGTCTACCCTACAATGAGCAGTTCTTC. Its translation: CSAGLAGLPYNEQFF.

V usage is TRBV5-6 and J usage is TRBJ2-1; D is unclear. The V end was cut by 4 bases, the J end by 4 bases, with 12 bases between. The CDR3 is 14 residues long. Germline CDR1 reads SGHDT; CDR2 reads YYEEEE. The CDR3 is CASSPDGEYNEQFF. Here the CDR3 DNA reads TGTGCCAGCAGCCCGGACGGAGAATACAATGAGCAGTTCTTC.

The CDR3 protein is CASSFQDRDYGYTF. The CDR3 nucleotides read TGTGCCAGCAGTTTCCAGGACAGGGACTATGGCTACACCTTC. The chain employs TRBV12-3 or TRBV12-4 and TRBJ1-2, with TRBD1 matching 8 bases. V lost 3 bases and J lost 3; bases outside the gene matches: 3. CDR3 length equals 14 residues.

This clonotype turned up a few times. Written as DNA, the CDR3 is TGTGCCAGCAGTTTTCGGAGGAACACTGAAGCTTTCTTT. Its translation is CASSFRRNTEAFF. This chain joins TRBV27 and TRBJ1-1; no clear D. The CDR3 consists of 13 residues. V was pared by 3 bases and J by 1 base, with 6 bases between. Germline assignment: CDR1 MNHEY and CDR2 SMNVEV (reference sequence).

This clonotype has more than one count but fewer than ten. The V gene is TRBV20-1, the J gene TRBJ2-1; D gene ambiguous. The V gene lost 0 bases and the J gene lost 3 bases, with 15 bases spanning the gap. Germline lookup yields CDR1 DFQATT and CDR2 SNEGSKA (reference sequence). The CDR3 length is 16 residues. CDR3 in amino acids: CSARDDFAHFYNEQFF. The CDR3 coding sequence is TGCAGTGCTAGAGATGATTTCGCGCATTTCTACAATGAGCAGTTCTTC.

This clonotype was picked up a small number of times. The chain carries TRBV7-3 and TRBJ2-2; the D gene is possibly TRBD2 (5 bases). Germline loops: CDR1 SGHTA, CDR2 FQGTGA. The V end lost 2 bases, the J end lost 4 bases, and 14 bases lay between the germline ends. The CDR3 runs 16 residues. The CDR3 bases are TGTGCCAGCAGCTTAGGGTTCGGAGGCCGCACCGGGGAGCTGTTTTTT. It codes for CASSLGFGGRTGELFF.

This clonotype was observed a handful of times. The genes are TRBV5-1 and TRBJ1-1, with D uncertain. The V and J ends lost 1 base and 3 bases respectively, with 10 bases between them. This CDR3 contains 14 residues. The germline V gene has CDR1 SGHRS and CDR2 YFSETQ. DNA for the CDR3: TGCGCCAGCAGCTTGTCCACTGTGGACACTGAAGCTTTCTTT. This translates into CASSLSTVDTEAFF.

This rearrangement joins TRBV5-1 to TRBJ2-1, with no clear D. Looked up from germline, CDR1 is SGHRS and CDR2 is YFSETQ. Trimming cost V 1 base and J 6 bases, with 8 bases left between them. The CDR3 is 13 residues long. CDR3 coding DNA: TGCGCCAGCAGCTTGATTGGGCTCAATGAGCAGTTCTTC. Its translation is CASSLIGLNEQFF.

This clonotype showed up just a few times. This chain links TRBV12-3 or TRBV12-4 with TRBJ1-2, with a possible D match to TRBD1 (6 bases). The ends were cut back, 6 bases at V and 4 bases at J, with 12 bases in the middle. The CDR3 is made up of 13 amino acids. This CDR3 reads CASSLRGAYGYTF. The CDR3 DNA is TGTGCCAGCAGCCTACGGGGGGCCTATGGCTACACCTTC.

This clonotype was observed a handful of times. The genes are TRBV12-3 or TRBV12-4 and TRBJ2-3; the match to TRBD2 covers 7 bases. The length of the CDR3 is 15 residues. Germline trimming cut 3 bases from V and 2 bases from J; bases unmatched to any gene: 5. The CDR3 reads CASSFGGTTTDTQYF. As DNA, the CDR3 is TGTGCCAGCAGTTTTGGGGGGACTACCACAGATACGCAGTATTTT.